What follows is one T cell receptor beta chain and its context. The sample comes from a study of blood T cell repertoires in COVID-19. At the level of the study: COVID-19 samples, acute and convalescent, were from the United States, Italy and Spain. T cells, B-cell-depleted T cells, or PBMCs supplied cDNA or gDNA.

Libraries were prepared by immunoSEQ multiplex PCR; TCRdb keeps only in-frame clonotypes and omits some of them. The sample consists of 250,000 to 300,000 clones, approximately 88% of them appearing once. The germline V gene has CDR1 LGHDT and CDR2 YNNKEL (reference sequence). Trimming cost V 1 base and J 2 bases; bases outside gene matches: 7. This CDR3 has 16 residues. This sequence was found in a woman younger than 45 who had recovered from COVID-19. V and J are TRBV3-1 (or the pseudogene TRBV3-2) and TRBJ2-5; 7 bases are shared with TRBD1. Sequencing was carried out using peripheral blood. CDR3 amino acids: CASSQAGDRAQETQYF. Written as DNA, the CDR3 is TGTGCCAGCAGCCAAGCAGGGGACAGAGCACAAGAGACCCAGTACTTC.